Below, 12 T cell receptor beta chains from the same sample are listed, as sequenced in a study of T-cell reconstitution after alpha-beta-depleted transplantation in children. Library preparation (for TCRbeta) was performed with unique molecular identifiers. TCRdb used MiXCR to reprocess the PCR reads, holding one entry per CDR3 protein. The sample carries over 100,000 distinct CDR3 sequences, approximately 10% recorded once. Here the sequenced sample was PBMCs, taken before TCRalphabeta/CD19-depleted stem cell transplant. These receptors were obtained from a boy aged 2 to 9 with acute lymphoblastic leukemia, due to receive a stem cell transplant.

This clonotype appeared a few times. The chain is built from TRBV20-1 and TRBJ2-7; D gene ambiguous. CDR3 length equals 13 residues. Trimming shortened V by 3 bases and J by 6 bases, and 15 bases separated the two germline ends. Germline CDR1 is DFQATT and CDR2 is SNEGSKA (reference sequence). CDR3 region: CSASGLVNFEQYF. The CDR3 coding sequence is TGCAGTGCTAGTGGCCTAGTGAACTTCGAGCAGTACTTC.

This rearrangement joins TRBV12-3 or TRBV12-4 to TRBJ2-2, with a weak D call TRBD2 (6 bases). This CDR3 has 15 residues. With 3 bases removed from V and 1 base from J, the gap between germline ends came to 9 bases. Here the CDR3 DNA reads TGTGCCAGCAGTTTTGCCGGGAGGAACACCGGGGAGCTGTTTTTT. The encoded protein is CASSFAGRNTGELFF.

In this sample, this clonotype turned up a few times. This sequence joins TRBV5-1 and TRBJ1-4, with D maybe TRBD1 (6 bases). Per the germline V gene, CDR1 is SGHRS and CDR2 is YFSETQ. There are 17 residues in the CDR3. Trimming took off 4 bases at V and 4 bases at J, with 20 bases between the two ends. The CDR3 reads CASSLNVGGAGNEKLFF. In nucleotides, the CDR3 is TGCGCCAGCAGCCTCAACGTGGGGGGCGCGGGTAATGAAAAACTGTTTTTT.

This clonotype was recorded many times. This rearrangement joins TRBV6-1 to TRBJ2-1; D is ambiguous. The CDR3 is 13 amino acids. V was cut by 6 bases and J by 8 bases, with 14 bases left in between. CDR1 and CDR2 (germline): MNHNS, SASEGT. The CDR3 region is CASRKNERDEQFF. The CDR3 nucleotides are TGTGCCAGCAGGAAAAATGAGCGCGATGAGCAGTTCTTC.

As regards this clonotype: One end of the junction fails to match germline, which may point to a read error. J is TRBJ1-5 and V is TRBV20-1, with 8 nucleotides matching TRBD1. Germline CDR1 reads DFQATT; CDR2 reads SNEGSKA (reference sequence). CDR3 length: 16 amino acids. CDR3 bases: TGCTGTGCTAGTCCGCAGGGGGCAGGGGGCAATCAGCCCCAGCATTTT. It codes for CCASPQGAGGNQPQHF.

In its sample, this clonotype was seen a few times. This chain joins TRBV13 and TRBJ2-7, with TRBD2 matching over 11 bases. Trimming took 3 bases from V and 5 from J; bases not matched to a gene: 9. The CDR3 has 16 amino acids. The germline V gene has CDR1 PRHDT and CDR2 FYEKMQ (reference sequence). The CDR3 loop is CASSFILSGREDEQYF. CDR3 coding DNA: TGTGCCAGCAGCTTCATCCTTAGCGGGAGGGAGGACGAGCAGTACTTC.

This clonotype has at least ten counts. The chain couples TRBV7-8 to TRBJ2-1, with 13 bases aligning to TRBD2. Germline loops: CDR1 SGHVS, CDR2 FQNEAQ. This CDR3 has 18 amino acids. Trimming took 3 bases from V and 7 from J; bases not matched to a gene: 12. The CDR3 region is CASSLAITSGRAGNEQFF. CDR3 bases: TGTGCCAGCAGCTTGGCGATCACTAGCGGGAGGGCCGGGAATGAGCAGTTCTTC.

The chain combines TRBV12-3 or TRBV12-4 with TRBJ1-4; the D gene is possibly TRBD1 (5 bases). The CDR3 consists of 14 residues. Trimming cost V 5 bases and J 4 bases, with 11 bases left between them. CDR3: CASSMRGNNEKLFF. The CDR3 coding sequence is TGTGCCAGCAGTATGAGGGGTAATAATGAAAAACTGTTTTTT.

In this sample, this clonotype turned up a few times. This chain uses TRBV5-1 with TRBJ2-4; D possibly corresponds to TRBD1 (5 bases). The CDR3 has 15 amino acids. Trimming removed 5 bases from V and 0 bases from J, with 12 bases in between. The germline CDR1 and CDR2 sequences are SGHRS and YFSETQ. CDR3 bases: TGCGCCAGCAGTGGTGTACAGGTAGCCAAAAACATTCAGTACTTC. It translates to CASSGVQVAKNIQYF.

There are many counts of this clonotype. V is TRBV12-3 or TRBV12-4 and J is TRBJ2-2; 11 bases agree with TRBD2. V gave up 5 bases and J gave up 4 bases; unmatched junction bases: 6. The CDR3 is 16 residues long. The CDR3 DNA reads as TGTGCCAGCAGTCCAGATGGACTAGCGGGCACCGGGGAGCTGTTTTTT. It is translated as CASSPDGLAGTGELFF.

This clonotype occurred a few times. The rearrangement uses TRBV19 and TRBJ2-1, with TRBD1 matching over 9 bases. The CDR3 loop spans 13 amino acids. CDR1 LNHDA and CDR2 SQIVND come from the germline V gene (reference sequence). With V trimmed by 5 bases and J by 5 bases, 1 base remained unmatched. CDR3 DNA sequence: TGTGCCAGTAGTCGGACAGGGGACAATGAGCAGTTCTTC. It is translated as CASSRTGDNEQFF. Complete variable domain (other parts from reference TRBV19 and TRBJ2-1): DGGITQSPKYLFRKEGQNVTLSCEQNLNHDAMYWYRQDPGQGLRLIYYSQIVNDFQKGDIAEGYSVSREKKESFPLTVTSAQKNPTAFYLCASSRTGDNEQFFGPGTRLTVL.

This clonotype has a handful of counts. The CDR3 region has the DNA TGCAGTGCTAGAAGGGCTAGCTGGGAGACCCAGTACTTC. Protein: CSARRASWETQYF. The V gene is TRBV20-1, the J gene TRBJ2-5; tentatively, D is TRBD2 (5 bases). From germline, CDR1 is DFQATT and CDR2 SNEGSKA (reference sequence). This CDR3 contains 13 residues. The V gene lost 2 bases and the J gene lost 5 bases, with 12 bases spanning the gap.